This is a list of T cell receptor beta chains from one sample in a study of identical twins. MiXCR, applied by TCRdb to the 5' RACE reads, yields one record per CDR3 protein. The sample includes about 890,000 distinct CDR3 sequences, 9% to 15% of them seen just once. The sample was also reused in another study, on yellow fever vaccine responses in identical twins.

Sequenced: PBMCs. The receptors were sampled from a woman aged 18-29 years in good health. CDR3s include the opening cysteine and the closing phenylalanine or tryptophan. The D gene is left open where the match is weak. Not every row has a clone size; where given, it reads once, few, many or a size class.

many	TRBV12-3/TRBV12-4	TRBJ2-1	TRBD2	TGTGCCAGCAGTCCCGGGACTAGCATGGGCAATGAGCAGTTCTTC	CASSPGTSMGNEQFF
-	TRBV10-3	TRBJ2-1	-	TGTGCCATTCATGCAGAGGACTACAATGAGCAGTTCTTC	CAIHAEDYNEQFF
few	TRBV10-3	TRBJ2-7	TRBD1	TGTGCCATCAGCGGGGACAGGGCTTACGAGCAGTACTTC	CAISGDRAYEQYF
few	TRBV6-2/TRBV6-3	TRBJ2-2	-	TGTGCCAGCAGTCATGGGATGACCGGGGAGCTGTTTTTT	CASSHGMTGELFF
-	TRBV28	TRBJ2-5	-	TGTGCCAGCAGTTTTGACTTGCTGAGCGAGACCCAGTACTTC	CASSFDLLSETQYF
once	TRBV12-3/TRBV12-4	TRBJ2-7	-	TGTGCCAGCAGTCCACGGTCCAGGAGCTCCTACGAGCAGTACTTC	CASSPRSRSSYEQYF
-	TRBV28	TRBJ1-1	TRBD1	TGTGCCAGCACCGGACAGGGATCCGGGGCTGAAGCTTTCTTT	CASTGQGSGAEAFF
-	TRBV5-1	TRBJ2-3	-	TGCGCCAGCAGCTTGGCCCTCCACATGGGAGATACGCAGTATTTT	CASSLALHMGDTQYF
-	TRBV10-3	TRBJ1-3	-	TGTGCCATCAGTGATGAGAGGATTCTAACTGGAAACACCATATATTTT	CAISDERILTGNTIYF
few	TRBV28	TRBJ2-1	TRBD2	TGTGCCAGCAGCACGAGCGGGAGTTATGGCAATGAGCAGTTCTTC	CASSTSGSYGNEQFF
-	TRBV9	TRBJ2-1	TRBD2	TGTGCCAGCAGCGTAAGGACTAGCGCGACCGGCAATGAGCAGTTCTTC	CASSVRTSATGNEQFF
-	TRBV10-3	TRBJ1-1	-	TGTGCCATCAGTGAGGTGGGGCCGAACACTGAAGCTTTCTTT	CAISEVGPNTEAFF
few	TRBV29-1	TRBJ2-7	TRBD2	TGCAGCGTGGACACTAGCGGGAGTAACGAGCAGTACTTC	CSVDTSGSNEQYF
-	TRBV11-2	TRBJ2-1	-	TGTGCCAGCAGCTTAGATCAGGCTTTCGTTAATGAGCAGTTCTTC	CASSLDQAFVNEQFF
-	TRBV11-1	TRBJ2-1	TRBD2	TGTGCCAGCAGCTCCCAAGGACTAGCGGGGAGCTCCTACAATGAGCAGTTCTTC	CASSSQGLAGSSYNEQFF
-	TRBV20-1	TRBJ2-3	TRBD2	TGCAGTGCTGAACCGGCTCAACGACTAGCGGGAAACACAGATACGCAGTATTTT	CSAEPAQRLAGNTDTQYF
-	TRBV9	TRBJ2-2	-	TGTGCCAGCAGCGTAGCTTCTATCACCGGGGAGCTGTTTTTT	CASSVASITGELFF
-	TRBV12-3/TRBV12-4	TRBJ1-4	TRBD1	TGTGCCAGCAGGGCGACAGGGCAAAATGAAAAACTGTTTTTT	CASRATGQNEKLFF
few	TRBV6-5	TRBJ2-2	TRBD2	TGTGCCACGTTAGCGGGAGTGAACACCGGGGAGCTGTTTTTT	CATLAGVNTGELFF
-	TRBV4-2	TRBJ2-5	TRBD2	TGTGCCAGCAGCCAGGAAATGGGACTTGAGGGAGGGCCGAGGACCCAGTACTTC	CASSQEMGLEGGPRTQYF
-	TRBV7-8	TRBJ2-2	-	TGTGCCCCCGGGGAGGCCGGGGAGCTGTTTTTT	CAPGEAGELFF
many	TRBV20-1	TRBJ1-5	-	TGCAGTGCTAGGGCAGGGGATCAGCCCCAGCATTTT	CSARAGDQPQHF
few	TRBV20-1	TRBJ2-5	-	TGCAGTGCTCCAGGGGTCCAAGAGACCCAGTACTTC	CSAPGVQETQYF
-	TRBV20-1	TRBJ1-6	-	TGCAGTGCTAGAGTTAACTCCTATAATTCACCCCTCCACTTT	CSARVNSYNSPLHF
many	TRBV7-8	TRBJ1-2	-	TGTGCCAGCAGCTTAGGTCAGCTCTCTAACTATGGCTACACCTTC	CASSLGQLSNYGYTF
-	TRBV6-5	TRBJ2-3	-	TGTGCCAGCAGTTACGGGATTACTAGCACAGATACGCAGTATTTT	CASSYGITSTDTQYF
many	TRBV12-3/TRBV12-4	TRBJ2-3	-	TGTGCCAGCAGTTTAGTTACAGATACGCAGTATTTT	CASSLVTDTQYF
few	TRBV4-1	TRBJ2-3	TRBD2	TGCGCCAGCAGCCAAGTACGGGGGGTAAGCACAGATACGCAGTATTTT	CASSQVRGVSTDTQYF
few	TRBV24-1	TRBJ2-2	-	TGTGCCACCAGTGATTTTAAGCGGAACACCGGGGAGCTGTTTTTT	CATSDFKRNTGELFF
many	TRBV14	TRBJ2-3	-	TGTGCCAGCAGCCATTTTCGGGATACGCAGTATTTT	CASSHFRDTQYF
few	TRBV20-1	TRBJ2-2	-	TGCAGTGCTGACTCTATTGACAGATCGAACACCGGGGAGCTGTTTTTT	CSADSIDRSNTGELFF
-	TRBV20-1	TRBJ2-5	-	TGCAGTGCTAGCAGGCCGAGGGGGGGTGAGACCCAGTACTTC	CSASRPRGGETQYF
-	TRBV6-1	TRBJ1-5	-	TGTGCCAGCAGTCCCGAGGGGGGGCAGGGTCAGCCCCAGCATTTT	CASSPEGGQGQPQHF
few	TRBV12-3/TRBV12-4	TRBJ2-7	-	TGTGCCAGCAGTTCCTCCACTAGTCTCGTGTTATACTTC	CASSSSTSLVLYF
-	TRBV6-2/TRBV6-3	TRBJ2-1	TRBD2	TGTGCCAGCAGTCGAACAGCGGGAGGACTCACCTACAATGAGCAGTTCTTC	CASSRTAGGLTYNEQFF
-	TRBV6-5	TRBJ1-2	TRBD1	TGTGCCAGCAGTTACTCGTGGGGGACCGGACAGGGGAATGGGTATGGCTACACCTTC	CASSYSWGTGQGNGYGYTF
-	TRBV6-1	TRBJ1-5	TRBD1	TGTGCCAGCAGTGCCGCCGGGACAGGGGGAATATCTAGCAATCAGCCCCAGCATTTT	CASSAAGTGGISSNQPQHF